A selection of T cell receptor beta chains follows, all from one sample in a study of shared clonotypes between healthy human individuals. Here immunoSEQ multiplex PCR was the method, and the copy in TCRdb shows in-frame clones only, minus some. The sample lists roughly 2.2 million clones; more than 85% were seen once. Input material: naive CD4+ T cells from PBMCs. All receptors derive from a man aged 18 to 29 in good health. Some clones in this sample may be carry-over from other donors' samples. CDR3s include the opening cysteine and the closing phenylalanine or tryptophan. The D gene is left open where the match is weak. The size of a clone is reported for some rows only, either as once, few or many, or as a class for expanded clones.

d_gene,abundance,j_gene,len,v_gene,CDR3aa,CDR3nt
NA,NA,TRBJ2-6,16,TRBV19,CASSAETALGANVLTF,TGTGCCAGTAGTGCTGAGACCGCGCTCGGGGCCAACGTCCTGACTTTC
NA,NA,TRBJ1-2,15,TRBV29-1,CSVYTARDGPYGYTF,TGCAGCGTTTATACTGCTCGGGACGGACCCTATGGCTACACCTTC
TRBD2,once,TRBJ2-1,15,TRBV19,CASRGRRAGWNEQFF,TGTGCCAGTAGGGGTCGGCGAGCGGGATGGAATGAGCAGTTCTTC
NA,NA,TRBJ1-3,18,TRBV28,CASSNYPTSGIRGNTIYF,TGTGCCAGCAGTAACTACCCCACCTCCGGGATCCGAGGAAACACCATATATTTT
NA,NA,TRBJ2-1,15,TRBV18,CASSPTGDSYNEQFF,TGTGCCAGCTCACCGACGGGAGACTCCTACAATGAGCAGTTCTTC
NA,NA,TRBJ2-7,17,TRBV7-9,CASSWRGAPLASHEQYF,TGTGCCAGCAGCTGGCGAGGGGCCCCCCTAGCGAGCCACGAGCAGTACTTC
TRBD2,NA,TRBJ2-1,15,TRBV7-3,CASSLGTSGINEQFF,TGTGCCAGCAGCCTAGGGACTAGCGGGATCAATGAGCAGTTCTTC
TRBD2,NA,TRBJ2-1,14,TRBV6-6,CASSYTSGRGEQFF,TGTGCCAGCAGTTACACTAGCGGGAGGGGTGAGCAGTTCTTC
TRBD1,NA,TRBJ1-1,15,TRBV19,CASSSDRVGNTEAFF,TGTGCCAGTAGTAGCGACAGGGTTGGGAACACTGAAGCTTTCTTT
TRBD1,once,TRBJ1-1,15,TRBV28,CASTSPGGVGTEAFF,TGTGCCAGCACATCCCCAGGGGGCGTTGGAACTGAAGCTTTCTTT
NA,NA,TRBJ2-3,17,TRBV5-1,CASSLAGSPGYADTQYF,TGCGCCAGCAGCTTGGCGGGCAGCCCGGGTTATGCAGATACGCAGTATTTT
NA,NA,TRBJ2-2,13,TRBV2,CASHEGGPGELFF,TGTGCCAGCCACGAGGGAGGTCCCGGGGAGCTGTTTTTT
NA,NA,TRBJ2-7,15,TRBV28,CASSFRAGPIYEQYF,TGTGCCAGCAGTTTCAGGGCAGGACCCATTTACGAGCAGTACTTC
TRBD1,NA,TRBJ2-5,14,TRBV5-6,CASSSGQGGETQYF,TGTGCCAGCAGCTCCGGACAGGGAGGAGAGACCCAGTACTTC
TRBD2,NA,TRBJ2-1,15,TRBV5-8,CASSSLAGAEGEQFF,TGTGCCAGCAGCTCCCTAGCGGGAGCAGAGGGTGAGCAGTTCTTC
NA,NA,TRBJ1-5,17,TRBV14,CASSRAPPSRVVQPQHF,TGTGCCAGCAGCCGGGCTCCCCCGTCCAGGGTTGTTCAGCCCCAGCATTTT
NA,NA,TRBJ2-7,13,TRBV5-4,CASSLGHSYEQYF,TGTGCCAGCAGCTTGGGTCACTCCTACGAGCAGTACTTC
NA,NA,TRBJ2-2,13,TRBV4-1,CASSRGNTGELFF,TGCGCCAGCAGCCGGGGGAACACCGGGGAGCTGTTTTTT
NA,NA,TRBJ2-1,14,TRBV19,CASRSDYSSNEQFF,TGTGCCAGTAGATCGGACTATTCGAGCAATGAGCAGTTCTTC
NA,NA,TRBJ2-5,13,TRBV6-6,CASSSVQQETQYF,TGTGCCAGCAGTTCAGTTCAGCAAGAGACCCAGTACTTC
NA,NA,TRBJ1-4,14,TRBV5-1,CASSPDGMGEKLFF,TGCGCCAGCAGCCCCGACGGGATGGGTGAAAAACTGTTTTTT
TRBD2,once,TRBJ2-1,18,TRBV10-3,CAISKGTSGSDPYNEQFF,TGTGCCATCAGTAAAGGGACTAGCGGAAGTGACCCCTACAATGAGCAGTTCTTC
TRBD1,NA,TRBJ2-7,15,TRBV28,CASSPGTGVVYEQYF,TGTGCCAGCAGCCCCGGGACAGGGGTCGTCTACGAGCAGTACTTC
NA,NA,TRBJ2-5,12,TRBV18,CASSQDRETQYF,TGTGCCAGCTCCCAGGATCGAGAGACCCAGTACTTC
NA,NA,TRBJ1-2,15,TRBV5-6,CASSRFVGANYGYTF,TGTGCCAGCAGCCGGTTCGTGGGAGCTAACTATGGCTACACCTTC
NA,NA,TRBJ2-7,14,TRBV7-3,CASSIDGNSYEQYF,TGTGCCAGCAGCATAGACGGAAACTCCTACGAGCAGTACTTC
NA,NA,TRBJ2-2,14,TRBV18,CASSPRGDTGELFF,TGTGCCAGCTCACCACGGGGGGACACCGGGGAGCTGTTTTTT
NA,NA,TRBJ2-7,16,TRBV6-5,CASSYSVQATAYEQYF,TGTGCCAGCAGTTACAGCGTCCAGGCCACCGCTTACGAGCAGTACTTC
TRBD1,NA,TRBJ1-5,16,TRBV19,CASSIVGTGRNQPQHF,TGTGCCAGTAGTATAGTCGGGACAGGGCGGAATCAGCCCCAGCATTTT